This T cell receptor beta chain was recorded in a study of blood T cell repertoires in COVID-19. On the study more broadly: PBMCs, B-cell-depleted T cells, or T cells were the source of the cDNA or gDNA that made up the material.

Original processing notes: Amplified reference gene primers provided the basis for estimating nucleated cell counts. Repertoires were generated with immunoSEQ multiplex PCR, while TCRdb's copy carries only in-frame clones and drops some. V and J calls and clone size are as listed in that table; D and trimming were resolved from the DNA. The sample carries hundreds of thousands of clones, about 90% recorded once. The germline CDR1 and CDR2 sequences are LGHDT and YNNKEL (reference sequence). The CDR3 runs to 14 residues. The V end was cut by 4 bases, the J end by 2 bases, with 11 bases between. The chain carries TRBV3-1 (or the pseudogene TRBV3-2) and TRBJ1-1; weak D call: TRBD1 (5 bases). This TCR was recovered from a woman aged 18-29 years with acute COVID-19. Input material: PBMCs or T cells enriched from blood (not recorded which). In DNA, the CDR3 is TGTGCCAGCAGCCCGCGACAGCCCAACACTGAAGCTTTCTTT. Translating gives CASSPRQPNTEAFF.